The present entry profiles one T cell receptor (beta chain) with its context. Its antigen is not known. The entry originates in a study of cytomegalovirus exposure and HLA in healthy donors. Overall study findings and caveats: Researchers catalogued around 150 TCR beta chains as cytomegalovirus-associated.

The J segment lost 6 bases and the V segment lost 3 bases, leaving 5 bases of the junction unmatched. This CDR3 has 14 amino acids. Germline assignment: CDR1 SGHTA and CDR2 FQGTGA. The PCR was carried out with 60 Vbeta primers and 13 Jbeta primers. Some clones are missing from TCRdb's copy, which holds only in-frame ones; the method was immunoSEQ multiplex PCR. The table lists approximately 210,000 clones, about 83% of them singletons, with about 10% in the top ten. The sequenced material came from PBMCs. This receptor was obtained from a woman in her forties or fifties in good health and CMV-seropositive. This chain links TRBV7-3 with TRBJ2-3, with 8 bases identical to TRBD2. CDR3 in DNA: TGTGCCAGCAGCTTCGGTAGCGGGGAGGATACGCAGTATTTT. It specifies CASSFGSGEDTQYF.